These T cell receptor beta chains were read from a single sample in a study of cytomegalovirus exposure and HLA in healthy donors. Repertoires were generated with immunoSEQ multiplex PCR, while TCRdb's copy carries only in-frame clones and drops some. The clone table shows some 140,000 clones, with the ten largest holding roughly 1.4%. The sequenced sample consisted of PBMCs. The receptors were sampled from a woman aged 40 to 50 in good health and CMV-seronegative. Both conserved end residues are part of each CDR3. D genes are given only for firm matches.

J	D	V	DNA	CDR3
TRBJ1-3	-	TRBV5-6	TGTGCCAGCAGCTTGTCGGGTGGTGGAAACACCATATATTTT	CASSLSGGGNTIYF
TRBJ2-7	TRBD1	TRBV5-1	TGCGCCAGCAGCTTCGCACCGACAGGGGACTTATACGAGCAGTACTTC	CASSFAPTGDLYEQYF
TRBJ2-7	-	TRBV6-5	TGTGCCAGCAGTTACGGGGGACAAGACTACGAGCAGTACTTC	CASSYGGQDYEQYF
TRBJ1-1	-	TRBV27	TGTGCCAGCAGTTCTCCTACAGGGATGACTGTAATGAACACTGAAGCTTTCTTT	CASSSPTGMTVMNTEAFF
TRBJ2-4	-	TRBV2	TGTGCCAGATCTGGACAAAGCAAAAACATTCAGTACTTC	CARSGQSKNIQYF
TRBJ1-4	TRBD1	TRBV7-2	TGTGCCAGCAGCCTAGGACAGGTTCAGGCTAATGAAAAACTGTTTTTT	CASSLGQVQANEKLFF
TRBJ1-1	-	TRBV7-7	TGTGCTAGCAGCTTAACGGTGAACACTGAAGCTTTCTTT	CASSLTVNTEAFF
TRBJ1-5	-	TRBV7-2	TGTGCCAGCAGCCCGACAGCTAGCAATCAGCCCCAGCATTTT	CASSPTASNQPQHF
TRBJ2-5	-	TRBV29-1	TGCAGTTACTCCCTAGAGGCCCGGGGGACCCAGTACTTC	CSYSLEARGTQYF
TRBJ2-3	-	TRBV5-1	TGCGCCAGCAGGCCCGACCTCGGAGGAACAGATACGCAGTATTTT	CASRPDLGGTDTQYF
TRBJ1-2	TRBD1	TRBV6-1	TGTGCCAGCAGTACAGGGACAGGGATTTCCAATGGCTACACCTTC	CASSTGTGISNGYTF
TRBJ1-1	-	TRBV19	TGTGCCAGTAGTATTCCTAGTCCTGAAGCTTTCTTT	CASSIPSPEAFF
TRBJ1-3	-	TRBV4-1	TGCGCCAGCAGCCATTTTTCGGGGAGCGGCGGAAACACCATATATTTT	CASSHFSGSGGNTIYF
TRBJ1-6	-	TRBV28	TGTGCCAGCAGTTATCCTTCGACAGTCTATAATTCACCCCTCCACTTT	CASSYPSTVYNSPLHF
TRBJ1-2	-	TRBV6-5	TGTGCCAGCAGTAACCTATATGGCTACACCTTC	CASSNLYGYTF